This T cell receptor (beta chain) was profiled in a study of blood T cell repertoires in COVID-19. Study details: Donors in the United States, Italy and Spain gave samples during acute or convalescent COVID-19. From T cells, B-cell-depleted T cells, or PBMCs came the material, which was cDNA or gDNA.

Repertoires were generated with immunoSEQ multiplex PCR, while TCRdb's copy carries only in-frame clones and drops some. The table includes fewer than 250,000 clones, approximately 80% detected once. CDR1 SGHTA and CDR2 FQGNSA come from the germline V gene. The CDR3 covers 13 residues. V was pared by 4 bases and J by 5 bases, with 1 base of the junction left unmatched. This chain uses TRBV7-2 with TRBJ1-1, with 10 bases that match TRBD1. This receptor was identified in a man aged 60-69 years with acute or convalescent COVID-19. Sequencing input: peripheral blood. For the CDR3, the DNA is TGTGCCAGCAGCTGGACAGGGGGTACTGAAGCTTTCTTT. Translation: CASSWTGGTEAFF.